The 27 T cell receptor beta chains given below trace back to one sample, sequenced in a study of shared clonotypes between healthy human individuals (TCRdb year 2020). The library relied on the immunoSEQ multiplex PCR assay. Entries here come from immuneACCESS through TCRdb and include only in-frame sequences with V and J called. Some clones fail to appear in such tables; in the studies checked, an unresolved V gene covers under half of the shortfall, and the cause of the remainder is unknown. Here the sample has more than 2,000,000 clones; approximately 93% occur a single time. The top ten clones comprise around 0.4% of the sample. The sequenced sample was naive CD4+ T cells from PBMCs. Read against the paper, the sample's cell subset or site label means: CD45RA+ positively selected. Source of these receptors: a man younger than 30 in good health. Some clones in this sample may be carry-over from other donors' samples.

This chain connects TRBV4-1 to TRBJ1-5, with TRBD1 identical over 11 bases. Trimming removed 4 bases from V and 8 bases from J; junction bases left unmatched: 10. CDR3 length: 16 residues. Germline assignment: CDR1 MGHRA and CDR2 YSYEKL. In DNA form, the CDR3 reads TGCGCCAGCAGCCGGACCGGGACAGGGGGTTTGGAGCCCCAGCATTTT. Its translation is CASSRTGTGGLEPQHF.

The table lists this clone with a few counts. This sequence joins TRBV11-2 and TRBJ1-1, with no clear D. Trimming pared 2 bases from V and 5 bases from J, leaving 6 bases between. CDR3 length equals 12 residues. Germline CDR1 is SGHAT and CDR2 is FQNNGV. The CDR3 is CASSLQRTEAFF. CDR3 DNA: TGTGCCAGCAGCTTACAGAGGACTGAAGCTTTCTTT.

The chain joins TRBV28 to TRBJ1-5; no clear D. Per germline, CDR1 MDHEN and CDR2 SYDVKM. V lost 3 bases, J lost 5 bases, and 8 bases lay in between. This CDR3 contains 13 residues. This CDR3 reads CASSFGFDQPQHF. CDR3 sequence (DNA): TGTGCCAGCAGTTTTGGGTTCGATCAGCCCCAGCATTTT.

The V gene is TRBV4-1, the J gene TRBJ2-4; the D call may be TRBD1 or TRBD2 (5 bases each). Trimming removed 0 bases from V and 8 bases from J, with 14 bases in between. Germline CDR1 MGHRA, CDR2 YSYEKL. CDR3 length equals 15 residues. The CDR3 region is CASSQDGTAEDIQYF. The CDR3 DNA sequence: TGCGCCAGCAGCCAAGATGGGACGGCAGAGGACATTCAGTACTTC.

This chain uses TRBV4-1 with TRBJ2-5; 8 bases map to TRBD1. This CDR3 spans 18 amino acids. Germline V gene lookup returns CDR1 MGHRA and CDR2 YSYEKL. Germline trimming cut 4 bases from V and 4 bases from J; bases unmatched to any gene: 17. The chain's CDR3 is CASSRGRQGWPLGETQYF. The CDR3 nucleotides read TGCGCCAGCAGCCGGGGAAGACAGGGGTGGCCCTTAGGAGAGACCCAGTACTTC.

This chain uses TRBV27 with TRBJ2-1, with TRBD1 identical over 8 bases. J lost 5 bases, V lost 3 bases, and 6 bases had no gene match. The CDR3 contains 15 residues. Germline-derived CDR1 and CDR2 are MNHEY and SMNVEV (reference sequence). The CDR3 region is CASSLSQGVHNEQFF. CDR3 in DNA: TGTGCCAGCAGTTTGTCACAGGGGGTCCACAATGAGCAGTTCTTC.

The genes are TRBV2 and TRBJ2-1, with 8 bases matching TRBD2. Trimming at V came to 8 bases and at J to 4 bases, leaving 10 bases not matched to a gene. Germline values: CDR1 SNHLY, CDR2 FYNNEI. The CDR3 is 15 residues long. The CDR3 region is CASVGLAGVYNEQFF. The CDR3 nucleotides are TGTGCCAGCGTGGGGCTAGCGGGCGTTTACAATGAGCAGTTCTTC.

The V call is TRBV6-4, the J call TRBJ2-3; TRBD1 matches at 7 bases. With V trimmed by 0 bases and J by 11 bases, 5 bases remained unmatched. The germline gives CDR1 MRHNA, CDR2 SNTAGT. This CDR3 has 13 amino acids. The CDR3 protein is CASSDSRGRLQYF. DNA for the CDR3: TGTGCCAGCAGTGACTCGAGGGGGCGGCTGCAGTATTTT.

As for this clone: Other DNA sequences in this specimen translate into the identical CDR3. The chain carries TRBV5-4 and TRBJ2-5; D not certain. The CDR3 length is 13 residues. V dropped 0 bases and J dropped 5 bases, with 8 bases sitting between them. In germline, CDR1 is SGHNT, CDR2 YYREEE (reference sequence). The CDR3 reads CASSLGGQETQYF. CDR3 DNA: TGTGCCAGCAGCTTGGGTGGCCAGGAGACCCAGTACTTC. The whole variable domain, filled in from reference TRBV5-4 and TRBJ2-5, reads ETGVTQSPTHLIKTRGQQVTLRCSSQSGHNTVSWYQQALGQGPQFIFQYYREEENGRGNFPPRFSGLQFPNYSSELNVNALELDDSALYLCASSLGGQETQYFGPGTRLLVL.

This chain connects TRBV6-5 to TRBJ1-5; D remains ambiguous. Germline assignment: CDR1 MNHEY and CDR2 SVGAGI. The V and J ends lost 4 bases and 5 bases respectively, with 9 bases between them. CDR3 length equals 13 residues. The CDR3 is CASSSRRDQPQHF. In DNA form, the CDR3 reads TGTGCCAGCAGTTCTAGGCGGGATCAGCCCCAGCATTTT.

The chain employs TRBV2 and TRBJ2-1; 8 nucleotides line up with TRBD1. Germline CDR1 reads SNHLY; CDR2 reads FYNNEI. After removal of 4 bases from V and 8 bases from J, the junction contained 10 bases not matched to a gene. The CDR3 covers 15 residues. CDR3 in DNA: TGTGCCAGCAGTGGGCCCCGGACAGGGACTGATGAGCAGTTCTTC. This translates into CASSGPRTGTDEQFF.

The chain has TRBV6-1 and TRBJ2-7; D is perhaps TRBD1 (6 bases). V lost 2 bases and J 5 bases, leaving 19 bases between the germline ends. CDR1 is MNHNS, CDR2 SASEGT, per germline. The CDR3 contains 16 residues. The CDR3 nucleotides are TGTGCCAGCAGTGAATACCTCCCTCAGGGGTCCCACGAGCAGTACTTC. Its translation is CASSEYLPQGSHEQYF.

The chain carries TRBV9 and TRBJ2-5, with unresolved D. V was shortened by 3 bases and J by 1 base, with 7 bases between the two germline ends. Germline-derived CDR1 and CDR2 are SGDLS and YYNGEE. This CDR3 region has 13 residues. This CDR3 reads CASSETTQETQYF. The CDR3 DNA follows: TGTGCCAGCAGCGAAACTACCCAAGAGACCCAGTACTTC.

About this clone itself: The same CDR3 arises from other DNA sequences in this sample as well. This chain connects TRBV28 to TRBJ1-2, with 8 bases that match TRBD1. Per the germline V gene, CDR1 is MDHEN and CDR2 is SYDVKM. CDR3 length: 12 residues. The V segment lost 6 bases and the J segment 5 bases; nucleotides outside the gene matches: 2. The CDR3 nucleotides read TGTGCCAGCAGCTGGACAGGGTATGGCTACACCTTC. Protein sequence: CASSWTGYGYTF.

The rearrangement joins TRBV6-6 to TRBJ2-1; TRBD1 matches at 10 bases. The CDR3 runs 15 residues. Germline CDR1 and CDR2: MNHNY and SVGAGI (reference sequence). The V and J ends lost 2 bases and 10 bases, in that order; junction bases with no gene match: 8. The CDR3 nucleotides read TGTGCCAGCAGTTACGCCGGACAGGGGGTGGAAGAGCAGTTCTTC. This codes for CASSYAGQGVEEQFF.

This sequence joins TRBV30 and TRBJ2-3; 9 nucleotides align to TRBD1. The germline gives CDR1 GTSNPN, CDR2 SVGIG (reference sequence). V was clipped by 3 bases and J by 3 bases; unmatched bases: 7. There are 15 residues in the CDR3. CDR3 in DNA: TGTGCCTGGAGCGGAGGGACAGGGCTTACAGATACGCAGTATTTT. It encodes CAWSGGTGLTDTQYF.

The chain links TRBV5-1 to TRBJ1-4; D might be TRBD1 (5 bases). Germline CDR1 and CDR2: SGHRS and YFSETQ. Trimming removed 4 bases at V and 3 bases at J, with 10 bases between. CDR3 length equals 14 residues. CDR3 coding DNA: TGCGCCAGCAGCGGGGGAGGACCTAATGAAAAACTGTTTTTT. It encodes CASSGGGPNEKLFF.

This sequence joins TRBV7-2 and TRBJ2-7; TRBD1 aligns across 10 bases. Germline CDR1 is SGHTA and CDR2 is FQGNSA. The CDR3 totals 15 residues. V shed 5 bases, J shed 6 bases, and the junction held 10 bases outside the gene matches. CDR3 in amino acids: CASSLFTGQGTEQYF. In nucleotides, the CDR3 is TGTGCCAGCAGCCTCTTTACGGGACAGGGGACCGAGCAGTACTTC.

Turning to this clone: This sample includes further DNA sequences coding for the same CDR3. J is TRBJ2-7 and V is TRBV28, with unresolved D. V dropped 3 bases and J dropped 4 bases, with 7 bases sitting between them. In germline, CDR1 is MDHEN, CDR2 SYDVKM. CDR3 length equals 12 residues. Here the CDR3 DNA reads TGTGCCAGCAGTTTGCCCGGATACGAGCAGTACTTC. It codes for CASSLPGYEQYF.

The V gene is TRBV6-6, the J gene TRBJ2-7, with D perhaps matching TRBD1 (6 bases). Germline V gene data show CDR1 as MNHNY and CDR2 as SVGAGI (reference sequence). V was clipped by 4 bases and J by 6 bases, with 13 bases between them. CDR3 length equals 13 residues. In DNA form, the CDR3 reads TGTGCCAGCAGTTCCATAACAGGGTCCGAGCAGTACTTC. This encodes CASSSITGSEQYF.

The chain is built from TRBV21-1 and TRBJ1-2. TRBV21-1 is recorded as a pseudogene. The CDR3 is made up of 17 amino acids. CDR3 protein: CASSKPLKGRWHYGYTF. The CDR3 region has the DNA TGTGCCAGCAGCAAGCCTTTAAAGGGACGGTGGCACTATGGCTACACCTTC.

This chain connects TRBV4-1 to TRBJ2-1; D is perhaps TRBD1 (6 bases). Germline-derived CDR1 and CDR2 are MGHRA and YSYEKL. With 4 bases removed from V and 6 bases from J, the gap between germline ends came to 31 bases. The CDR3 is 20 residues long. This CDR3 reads CASSLPKFWTDPNSPNEQFF. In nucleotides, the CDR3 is TGCGCCAGCAGCCTCCCCAAGTTTTGGACAGATCCAAACTCTCCCAATGAGCAGTTCTTC.

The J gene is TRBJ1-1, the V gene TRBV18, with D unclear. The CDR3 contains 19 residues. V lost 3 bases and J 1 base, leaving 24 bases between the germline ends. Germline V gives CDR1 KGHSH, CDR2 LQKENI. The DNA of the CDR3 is TGTGCCAGCTCACCTTATAGAACCCCCTCCGTATTAGAGAACACTGAAGCTTTCTTT. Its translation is CASSPYRTPSVLENTEAFF.

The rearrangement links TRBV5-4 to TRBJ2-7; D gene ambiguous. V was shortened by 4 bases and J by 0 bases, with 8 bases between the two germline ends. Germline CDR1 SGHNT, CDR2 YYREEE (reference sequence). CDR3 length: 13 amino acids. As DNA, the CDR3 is TGTGCCAGCAGCCCGACCCCCTCCTACGAGCAGTACTTC. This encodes CASSPTPSYEQYF.

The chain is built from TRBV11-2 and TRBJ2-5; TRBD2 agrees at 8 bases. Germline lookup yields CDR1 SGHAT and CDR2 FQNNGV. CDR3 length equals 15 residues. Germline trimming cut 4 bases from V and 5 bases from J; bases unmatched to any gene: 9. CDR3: CASSWSSGSPETQYF. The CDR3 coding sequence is TGTGCCAGCAGCTGGTCCAGCGGGAGCCCCGAGACCCAGTACTTC.

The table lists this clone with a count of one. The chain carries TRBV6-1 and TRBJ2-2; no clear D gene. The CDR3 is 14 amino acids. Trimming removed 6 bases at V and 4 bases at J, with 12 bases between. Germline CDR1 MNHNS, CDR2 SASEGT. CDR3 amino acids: CASRTGSFTGELFF. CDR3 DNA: TGTGCCAGCAGGACCGGGTCTTTCACCGGGGAGCTGTTTTTT.

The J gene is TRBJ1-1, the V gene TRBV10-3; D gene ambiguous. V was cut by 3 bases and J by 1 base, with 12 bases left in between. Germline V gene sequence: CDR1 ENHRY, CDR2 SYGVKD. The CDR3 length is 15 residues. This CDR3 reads CAISEAVGTNTEAFF. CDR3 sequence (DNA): TGTGCCATCAGTGAAGCGGTGGGTACGAACACTGAAGCTTTCTTT.